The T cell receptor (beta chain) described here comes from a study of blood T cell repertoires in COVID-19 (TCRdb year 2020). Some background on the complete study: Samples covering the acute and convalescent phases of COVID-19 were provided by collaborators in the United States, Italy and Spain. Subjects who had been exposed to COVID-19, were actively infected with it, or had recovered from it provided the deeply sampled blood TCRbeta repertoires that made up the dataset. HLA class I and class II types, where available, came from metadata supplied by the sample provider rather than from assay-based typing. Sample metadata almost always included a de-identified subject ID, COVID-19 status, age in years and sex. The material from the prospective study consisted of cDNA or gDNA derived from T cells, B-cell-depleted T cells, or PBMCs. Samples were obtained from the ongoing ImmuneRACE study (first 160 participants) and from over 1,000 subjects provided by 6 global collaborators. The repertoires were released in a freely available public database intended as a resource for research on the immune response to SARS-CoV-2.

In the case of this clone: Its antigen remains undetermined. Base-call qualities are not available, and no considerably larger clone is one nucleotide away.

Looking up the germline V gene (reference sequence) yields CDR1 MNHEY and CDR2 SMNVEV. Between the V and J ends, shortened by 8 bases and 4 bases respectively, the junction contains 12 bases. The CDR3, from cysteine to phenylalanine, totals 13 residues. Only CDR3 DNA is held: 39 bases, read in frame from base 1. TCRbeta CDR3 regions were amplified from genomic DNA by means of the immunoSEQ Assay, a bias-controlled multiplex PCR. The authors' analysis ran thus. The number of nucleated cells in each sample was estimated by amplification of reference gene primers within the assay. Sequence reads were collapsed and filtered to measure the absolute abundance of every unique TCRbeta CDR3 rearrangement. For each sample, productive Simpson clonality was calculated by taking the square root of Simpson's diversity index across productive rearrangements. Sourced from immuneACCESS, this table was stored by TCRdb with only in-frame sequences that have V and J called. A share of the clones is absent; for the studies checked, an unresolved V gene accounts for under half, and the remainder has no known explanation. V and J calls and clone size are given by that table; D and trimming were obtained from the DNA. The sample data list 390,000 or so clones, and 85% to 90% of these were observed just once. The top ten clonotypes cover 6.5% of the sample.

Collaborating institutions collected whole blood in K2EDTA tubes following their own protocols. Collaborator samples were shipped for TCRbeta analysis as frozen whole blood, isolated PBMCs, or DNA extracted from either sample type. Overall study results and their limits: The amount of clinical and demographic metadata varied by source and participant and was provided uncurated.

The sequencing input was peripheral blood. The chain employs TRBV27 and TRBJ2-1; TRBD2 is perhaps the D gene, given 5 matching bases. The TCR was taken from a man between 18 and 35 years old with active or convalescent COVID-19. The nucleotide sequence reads TGTGCCAGCCGGACGGGGAATTACAATGAGCAGTTCTTC. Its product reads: CASRTGNYNEQFF.